The source of this T cell receptor (beta chain) is a study of cytotoxic CD8 clonotypes in ibrutinib-treated CLL. Germline CDR1 and CDR2: KGHSH and LQKENI. The length of the CDR3 is 15 residues. Trimming shortened V by 2 bases and J by 1 base, and 11 bases separated the two germline ends. TCRdb keeps only in-frame clones here, not all; method: immunoSEQ multiplex PCR. There are around 140,000 clones in the sample; approximately 80% occur only once, and approximately 5.1% lies in the top ten. The starting material was PBMCs, obtained after 24 months of ibrutinib treatment. The source is a human donor with chronic lymphocytic leukemia. V is TRBV18 and J is TRBJ1-1; D gene unclear. CDR3 DNA sequence: TGTGCCAGCTCACCAGAGGTCGCGAAGAACACTGAAGCTTTCTTT. Encoded protein: CASSPEVAKNTEAFF.